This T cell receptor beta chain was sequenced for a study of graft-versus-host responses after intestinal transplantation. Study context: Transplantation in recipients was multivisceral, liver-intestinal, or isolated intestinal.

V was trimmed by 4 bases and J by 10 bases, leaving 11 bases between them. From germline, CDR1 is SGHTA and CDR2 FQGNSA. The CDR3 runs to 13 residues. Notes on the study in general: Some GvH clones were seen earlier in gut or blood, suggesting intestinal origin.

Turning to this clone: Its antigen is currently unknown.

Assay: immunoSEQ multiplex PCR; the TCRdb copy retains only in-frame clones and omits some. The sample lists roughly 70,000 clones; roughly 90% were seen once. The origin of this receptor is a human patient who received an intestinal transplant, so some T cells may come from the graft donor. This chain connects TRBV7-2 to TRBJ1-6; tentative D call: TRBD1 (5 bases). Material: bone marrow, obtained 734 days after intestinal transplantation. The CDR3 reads CASSYLGVSPLHF. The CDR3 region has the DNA TGTGCCAGCAGCTACCTGGGGGTATCACCCCTCCACTTT.